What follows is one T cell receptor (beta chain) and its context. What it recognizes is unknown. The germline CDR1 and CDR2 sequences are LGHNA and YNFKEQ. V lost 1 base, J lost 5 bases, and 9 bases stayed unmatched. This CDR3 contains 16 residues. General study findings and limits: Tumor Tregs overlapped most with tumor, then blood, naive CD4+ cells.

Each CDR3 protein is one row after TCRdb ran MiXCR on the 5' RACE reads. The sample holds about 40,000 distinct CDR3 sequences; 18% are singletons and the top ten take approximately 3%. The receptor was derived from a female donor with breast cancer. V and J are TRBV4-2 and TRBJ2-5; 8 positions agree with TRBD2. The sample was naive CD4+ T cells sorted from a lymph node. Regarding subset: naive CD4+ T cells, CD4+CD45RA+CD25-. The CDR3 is CASSQAPREGEETQYF. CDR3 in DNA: TGTGCCAGCAGCCAAGCCCCACGGGAGGGGGAGGAGACCCAGTACTTC.